Below, one T cell receptor beta chain is given with its context. In the source study's methods: It was from reference gene primer amplification that nucleated cell counts were estimated. Libraries were prepared by immunoSEQ multiplex PCR; TCRdb keeps only in-frame clonotypes and omits some of them. For V, J and clone size, that table is used; D and trimming come from the DNA. The table has some 150,000 clones, around 80% seen once. This sample was taken from a study of blood T cell repertoires in COVID-19. Study context: COVID-19 samples, acute and convalescent, were from the United States, Italy and Spain. T cells, B-cell-depleted T cells, or PBMCs supplied cDNA or gDNA.

V lost 1 base, J lost 4 bases, and 13 bases lay in between. Germline lookup yields CDR1 SGHDN and CDR2 FVKESK. The CDR3 spans 15 residues. Material for sequencing was peripheral blood. The V call is TRBV14, the J call TRBJ1-2; D is uncertain. The TCR comes from an elderly woman in a cohort sampled during active or convalescent COVID-19. Written as DNA, the CDR3 is TGTGCCAGCAGCCAAGTTATTGGGCAGCCCTATGGCTACACCTTC. Protein: CASSQVIGQPYGYTF.